These 27 T cell receptor beta chains originate from one sample sequenced in a study of identical twins (dated by TCRdb to the mid-2010s). The protocol used for the library was 5' RACE. The instrument given in TCRdb is Illumina HiSeq 2000. TCRdb ran its own pipeline on the public reads, namely fastp trimming at Q25 and MiXCR clone calling, and kept in-frame beta chains. Rows with one shared CDR3 protein collapse into an entry with the most common genes and DNA. A total of some 500,000 distinct CDR3 sequences appear in this sample, over 12% of them only once. The ten largest clones capture roughly 0.56% of the sample. The data were also submitted as part of a second study, on yellow fever vaccine responses in identical twins.

Material: CD4+ T cells sorted from blood. The source of these receptors is a woman aged 18-29 years in good health.

This clonotype has at least ten counts. The chain couples TRBV6-5 to TRBJ1-5; 7 bases agree with TRBD1. The germline V gene encodes CDR1 MNHEY and CDR2 SVGAGI. This CDR3 spans 15 amino acids. Losses at the gene ends were 2 bases for V and 6 bases for J; bases not matched to a gene: 7. As DNA, the CDR3 is TGTGCCAGCAGTTACCGAGGGGGCTTAGGTCAGCCCCAGCATTTT. Residues: CASSYRGGLGQPQHF.

The chain carries TRBV6-1 and TRBJ2-5; tentatively, D is TRBD1 (5 bases). The CDR3 has 16 amino acids. V shed 8 bases and J shed 2 bases, with 21 bases lying between them. Germline CDR1 reads MNHNS; CDR2 reads SASEGT. This CDR3 is CASGMGLLTLQETQYF. The CDR3 DNA sequence: TGTGCCAGCGGCATGGGGCTGCTTACTTTGCAAGAGACCCAGTACTTC.

A few counts support this clonotype. The chain has TRBV20-1 and TRBJ2-1, with D unresolved. The V gene lost 1 base and the J gene lost 6 bases, with 4 bases spanning the gap. Germline assignment: CDR1 DFQATT and CDR2 SNEGSKA (reference sequence). This CDR3 is 11 amino acids long. The CDR3 region has the DNA TGCAGTGCTAGAGTAGTCAATGAGCAGTTCTTC. As protein: CSARVVNEQFF.

This clonotype was picked up many times. V gene TRBV7-8 combines with J gene TRBJ2-6; unclear D gene. There are 14 residues in the CDR3. The V and J ends lost 2 bases and 4 bases respectively, with 6 bases between them. Germline-derived CDR1 and CDR2 are SGHVS and FQNEAQ. DNA of the CDR3: TGTGCCAGCAGCTTACTTCAGGGGGCCAACGTCCTGACTTTC. Residues: CASSLLQGANVLTF.

This clonotype was counted many times. V usage is TRBV14 and J usage is TRBJ2-1; D is unclear. V was trimmed by 6 bases and J by 0 bases, leaving 6 bases between them. Germline loops: CDR1 SGHDN, CDR2 FVKESK. The length of the CDR3 is 13 residues. The CDR3 loop is CASSPDSYNEQFF. DNA for the CDR3: TGTGCCAGCAGTCCGGACTCCTACAATGAGCAGTTCTTC.

This clonotype has at least ten counts. J is TRBJ2-4 and V is TRBV5-6, with D perhaps being TRBD1 or TRBD2 (5 bases each). CDR1 SGHDT and CDR2 YYEEEE come from the germline V gene. The CDR3 runs 14 residues. Trimming removed 5 bases from V and 3 bases from J, with 12 bases in between. The CDR3 DNA is TGTGCCAGCAGTATGGGGGTAGTCAAAAACATTCAGTACTTC. This translates into CASSMGVVKNIQYF.

V gene TRBV7-8 combines with J gene TRBJ2-3; 14 nucleotides match TRBD2. Germline V gene lookup returns CDR1 SGHVS and CDR2 FQNEAQ. The V gene end was trimmed by 5 bases and the J gene end by 13 bases; junction bases not matched to a gene: 20. The CDR3 extends over 18 amino acids. The CDR3 DNA reads as TGTGCCAGCAGCCGAGCACCCCCCGGGACTAGCGGGAGATACGTGAAGTATTTT. It translates to CASSRAPPGTSGRYVKYF.

DNA of the CDR3: TGTGCCAGCAGCCAAGGTCGGACTAGTGACGCCCAAGAGACCCAGTACTTC. Its protein product is CASSQGRTSDAQETQYF. The chain joins TRBV4-2 to TRBJ2-5, with TRBD2 matching 7 bases. In germline, CDR1 is LGHNA, CDR2 YNFKEQ. The CDR3 loop spans 17 amino acids. The V gene end was trimmed by 1 base and the J gene end by 1 base; junction bases not matched to a gene: 9.

The sample holds a few counts of this clonotype. The V and J genes are TRBV7-3 and TRBJ2-2; TRBD1 matches 8 bases. The CDR3 contains 15 residues. The germline V gene has CDR1 SGHTA and CDR2 FQGTGA. J lost 0 bases, V lost 5 bases, and 2 bases had no gene match. DNA for the CDR3: TGTGCCAGCAGCGCGACAGGGGCGAACACCGGGGAGCTGTTTTTT. Residues: CASSATGANTGELFF.

In this sample, this clonotype turned up a few times. The CDR3 DNA is TGTGCCAGCAGTGAATGGGAGTTTCGGAATCAGTACTTC. Translation gives CASSEWEFRNQYF. The chain carries TRBV2 and TRBJ2-5, with D possibly being TRBD2 (5 bases). V lost 2 bases and J lost 11, with 15 bases in between. Germline values: CDR1 SNHLY, CDR2 FYNNEI. The CDR3 sequence is 13 residues long.

Concerning this clonotype: Germline and junction disagree at one end, which may indicate a read error. This chain connects TRBV7-7 to TRBJ2-1, with TRBD2 as a possible D gene (6 bases). Germline CDR1 is SSHAT and CDR2 is FNYEAQ (reference sequence). CDR3 length: 13 residues. The CDR3 DNA reads as TGTGCTAGCAGCTCGGACTGGAGGGATGAGCAGTTCTTC. It codes for CASSSDWRDEQFF.

This clonotype was seen a handful of times. V is TRBV9 and J is TRBJ2-1, with 9 bases fitting TRBD2. Trimming cost V 0 bases and J 6 bases; bases outside gene matches: 1. Germline assignment: CDR1 SGDLS and CDR2 YYNGEE. CDR3 length equals 14 residues. Here the CDR3 reads CASSVAAGGNEQFF. For the CDR3, the DNA is TGTGCCAGCAGCGTAGCAGCGGGAGGCAATGAGCAGTTCTTC. The entire variable domain, with the rest obtained from reference TRBV9 and TRBJ2-1, is as follows: DSGVTQTPKHLITATGQRVTLRCSPRSGDLSVYWYQQSLDQGLQFLIQYYNGEERAKGNILERFSAQQFPDLHSELNLSSLELGDSALYFCASSVAAGGNEQFFGPGTRLTVL.

This clonotype was counted many times. The rearrangement uses TRBV5-1 and TRBJ2-5; TRBD2 matches 7 bases. The V segment lost 2 bases and the J segment 3 bases; nucleotides outside the gene matches: 4. The germline CDR1 and CDR2 sequences are SGHRS and YFSETQ. The CDR3 is 14 residues long. The CDR3 DNA follows: TGCGCCAGCAGCTTCTGGACTAGGGAAGAGACCCAGTACTTC. Protein product: CASSFWTREETQYF.

This clonotype appeared a few times. This chain's CDR3 is CASMVAGGGYEQYF. DNA of the CDR3: TGTGCCAGCATGGTCGCAGGGGGGGGGTACGAGCAGTACTTC. The chain carries TRBV6-1 and TRBJ2-7; D may correspond to TRBD1 or TRBD2 (7 bases each). Deletions cut 7 bases from V and 4 bases from J, with 17 bases between. Germline V gives CDR1 MNHNS, CDR2 SASEGT. CDR3 size: 14 residues.

The chain uses TRBV3-1 and TRBJ2-1, with no clear D. CDR3 length equals 13 residues. V was pared by 1 base and J by 6 bases, with 7 bases between. The germline V gene encodes CDR1 LGHDT and CDR2 YNNKEL (reference sequence). DNA of the CDR3: TGTGCCAGCAGCCAAGCAGCTCGCAATGAGCAGTTCTTC. Its protein is CASSQAARNEQFF.

This clonotype was seen many times. The gene calls are TRBV5-1 and TRBJ2-7; no clear D gene. The ends were cut back, 0 bases at V and 0 bases at J, with 7 bases in the middle. Germline V gene lookup returns CDR1 SGHRS and CDR2 YFSETQ. The CDR3 covers 14 residues. CDR3 nucleotide sequence: TGCGCCAGCAGCTTGGGGGTCCTCTCCTACGAGCAGTACTTC. Its protein is CASSLGVLSYEQYF.

This clonotype was seen only a few times. The chain combines TRBV18 with TRBJ2-1; the D gene could be TRBD1 or TRBD2 (6 bases each). Between the trimmed V and J ends, which lost 2 bases and 12 bases, there was a span of 11 bases. The germline gives CDR1 KGHSH, CDR2 LQKENI. This CDR3 contains 12 residues. CDR3 DNA sequence: TGTGCCAGCTCACCAAAGGGGGACTGGCAGTTCTTC. Translation: CASSPKGDWQFF. Drawing the rest from reference TRBV18 and TRBJ2-1, the complete variable domain is NAGVMQNPRHLVRRRGQEARLRCSPMKGHSHVYWYRQLPEEGLKFMVYLQKENIIDESGMPKERFSAEFPKEGPSILRIQQVVRGDSAAYFCASSPKGDWQFFGPGTRLTVL.

The table lists this clonotype with a few counts. The chain joins TRBV18 to TRBJ1-5; no reliable D call. CDR3 length: 15 residues. V dropped 4 bases and J dropped 5 bases, with 15 bases sitting between them. Germline-derived CDR1 and CDR2 are KGHSH and LQKENI. In nucleotides, the CDR3 is TGTGCCAGCTCACAAGATAAATTGAGGGATCAGCCCCAGCATTTT. It encodes CASSQDKLRDQPQHF. Based on the CDR3 plus reference TRBV18 and TRBJ1-5, the full variable domain is NAGVMQNPRHLVRRRGQEARLRCSPMKGHSHVYWYRQLPEEGLKFMVYLQKENIIDESGMPKERFSAEFPKEGPSILRIQQVVRGDSAAYFCASSQDKLRDQPQHFGDGTRLSIL.

Only a few counts were recorded for this clonotype. The chain is built from TRBV10-3 and TRBJ2-7; D is possibly TRBD2 (5 bases). CDR1 is ENHRY, CDR2 SYGVKD, per germline. The CDR3 is 13 residues long. Trimming left V 6 bases short and J 3 bases short, with 12 bases between. As DNA, the CDR3 is TGTGCCATCAGCTCGACGGAGGACTACGAGCAGTACTTC. It translates to CAISSTEDYEQYF.

This clonotype was counted only a few times. The chain joins TRBV20-1 to TRBJ2-7; 9 bases line up with TRBD1. The CDR3 contains 13 residues. The germline gives CDR1 DFQATT, CDR2 SNEGSKA (reference sequence). Trimming took 6 bases from V and 5 from J; bases not matched to a gene: 8. The CDR3 nucleotides are TGCAGTGCCCCGGGACAGGGCCAGGACGAGCAGTACTTC. The encoded protein is CSAPGQGQDEQYF.

Here the CDR3 reads CASSLAGAGNIQYF. For the CDR3, the DNA is TGTGCCAGCAGTTTGGCGGGAGCGGGAAACATTCAGTACTTC. This sequence joins TRBV12-3 or TRBV12-4 and TRBJ2-4, with 7 bases matching TRBD2. J was trimmed by 6 bases and V by 3 bases; bases with no gene match: 5. The CDR3 has 14 residues.

There are many counts of this clonotype. V is TRBV29-1 and J is TRBJ2-3, with D unclear. V lost 2 bases, J lost 2 bases, and 11 bases lay in between. Germline CDR1 SQVTM, CDR2 ANQGSEA. This CDR3 is 14 amino acids long. The CDR3 sequence is CSVELAVPTDTQYF. The CDR3 DNA reads TGCAGCGTTGAACTGGCAGTACCCACAGATACGCAGTATTTT.

This chain uses TRBV12-3 or TRBV12-4 with TRBJ2-7; D not resolved. The CDR3 covers 13 residues. The V and J ends lost 6 bases and 2 bases respectively, with 11 bases between them. CDR3 protein: CASRFYGTYEQYF. The CDR3 DNA reads TGTGCCAGCAGGTTTTACGGAACCTACGAGCAGTACTTC.

This clonotype was counted at least ten times. V usage is TRBV29-1 and J usage is TRBJ2-1; D is unresolved. V lost 8 bases, J lost 9 bases, and 8 bases lay in between. CDR1 is SQVTM and CDR2 is ANQGSEA in the germline V gene. The CDR3 consists of 9 residues. The CDR3 nucleotides read TGCAGCTTCCCCGGTGAGCAGTTCTTC. This encodes CSFPGEQFF.

There are a few counts of this clonotype. This chain joins TRBV20-1 and TRBJ2-7, with D perhaps TRBD1 (6 bases). Germline V gene data show CDR1 as DFQATT and CDR2 as SNEGSKA (reference sequence). This CDR3 is built from 13 residues. V was pared by 5 bases and J by 3 bases, with 14 bases between. CDR3: CSALGQKIYEQYF. CDR3 DNA: TGCAGTGCTCTCGGACAGAAGATCTACGAGCAGTACTTC.

V is TRBV12-3 or TRBV12-4 and J is TRBJ2-7; D gene unclear. Between the trimmed V and J ends, which lost 6 bases and 4 bases, there was a span of 25 bases. The CDR3 is made up of 17 amino acids. CDR3 DNA: TGTGCCAGCAGCCTTCATCTATTGGGCGGTTCCATTTACGAGCAGTACTTC. Amino acid sequence: CASSLHLLGGSIYEQYF.

This clonotype was seen only a few times. The chain joins TRBV20-1 to TRBJ2-5; TRBD2 matches at 10 bases. CDR3 length: 14 amino acids. Germline V gives CDR1 DFQATT, CDR2 SNEGSKA (reference sequence). The V and J ends lost 5 bases and 4 bases, in that order; junction bases with no gene match: 7. CDR3 DNA: TGCAGTGCTCCGGGGACTAGCGTGGGAGAGACCCAGTACTTC. Protein sequence: CSAPGTSVGETQYF.